Presented here are 21 T cell receptor beta chains from one specimen sequenced in a study of cytomegalovirus exposure and HLA in healthy donors. In the PCR, 60 Vbeta and 13 Jbeta primers were used. TCRdb's copy holds only in-frame clones and misses some; the assay was immunoSEQ multiplex PCR. The top ten hold approximately 3.6% of the sample, which has approximately 100,000 clones, around 82% seen once. The specimen was PBMCs. These receptor sequences come from a woman between 45 and 60 years old in good health and CMV-seropositive.

The V call is TRBV15, the J call TRBJ2-3; no clear D. CDR1 and CDR2 (germline): LNHNV, YYDKDF (reference sequence). Between the trimmed V and J ends, which lost 0 bases and 1 base, there was a span of 8 bases. This CDR3 is built from 15 residues. CDR3 nucleotide sequence: TGTGCCACCAGCAGAGATTTGGGCCGCACAGATACGCAGTATTTT. This gives the protein CATSRDLGRTDTQYF.

The V gene is TRBV18, the J gene TRBJ1-2; TRBD1 matches 7 bases. This CDR3 has 16 amino acids. Trimming removed 4 bases from V and 4 bases from J; junction bases left unmatched: 12. Germline V gene sequence: CDR1 KGHSH, CDR2 LQKENI. The CDR3 region is CASSLGQIPSPYGYTF. As DNA, the CDR3 is TGTGCCAGCTCACTGGGACAGATACCTTCTCCCTATGGCTACACCTTC.

The rearrangement uses TRBV9 and TRBJ2-3; D gene uncertain. CDR3 length: 12 amino acids. V dropped 0 bases and J dropped 5 bases, with 4 bases sitting between them. The germline V gene encodes CDR1 SGDLS and CDR2 YYNGEE. The CDR3 reads CASSVVGDTQYF. CDR3 bases: TGTGCCAGCAGCGTAGTCGGAGATACGCAGTATTTT. Drawing the rest from reference TRBV9 and TRBJ2-3, the complete variable domain is DSGVTQTPKHLITATGQRVTLRCSPRSGDLSVYWYQQSLDQGLQFLIQYYNGEERAKGNILERFSAQQFPDLHSELNLSSLELGDSALYFCASSVVGDTQYFGPGTRLTVL.

This clone was seen once. The chain joins TRBV6-5 to TRBJ2-4; no firm D call. Trimming took off 6 bases at V and 0 bases at J, with 9 bases between the two ends. The CDR3 is made up of 14 amino acids. Germline CDR1 is MNHEY and CDR2 is SVGAGI. CDR3: CASSPYIAKNIQYF. CDR3 nucleotides: TGTGCCAGCAGCCCGTATATAGCCAAAAACATTCAGTACTTC.

This chain uses TRBV30 with TRBJ1-5; possible D gene TRBD1, 6 bases. V lost 3 bases to trimming and J lost 3 bases, with 9 bases between them. Germline-derived CDR1 and CDR2 are GTSNPN and SVGIG (reference sequence). This CDR3 has 13 amino acids. DNA for the CDR3: TGTGCCTGGAGCGGACAGACCAATCAGCCCCAGCATTTT. Protein product: CAWSGQTNQPQHF. The full variable domain, rest sourced from reference TRBV30 and TRBJ1-5, is SQTIHQWPATLVQPVGSPLSLECTVEGTSNPNLYWYRQAAGRGLQLLFYSVGIGQISSEVPQNLSASRPQDRQFILSSKKLLLSDSGFYLCAWSGQTNQPQHFGDGTRLSIL.

This clone was picked up a small number of times. As DNA, the CDR3 is TGTGCCAGCAGTTTACGGACAGGGGGCTACGAGCAGTACTTC. Its translation is CASSLRTGGYEQYF. This chain links TRBV27 with TRBJ2-7; 10 positions agree with TRBD1. Germline trimming cut 2 bases from V and 3 bases from J; bases unmatched to any gene: 1. In germline, CDR1 is MNHEY, CDR2 SMNVEV (reference sequence). CDR3 length: 14 residues.

The rearrangement uses TRBV2 and TRBJ1-5; tentatively, D is TRBD1 (6 bases). CDR3 size: 15 residues. Trimming took off 7 bases at V and 3 bases at J, with 16 bases between the two ends. Germline V gene lookup returns CDR1 SNHLY and CDR2 FYNNEI. CDR3 bases: TGTGCCAGCACCAGGGGAGGGATCAACAATCAGCCCCAGCATTTT. It is translated as CASTRGGINNQPQHF.

The chain recombines TRBV7-8 with TRBJ1-4, with D possibly matching TRBD1 (6 bases). The CDR3 extends over 15 amino acids. Between the trimmed V and J ends, which lost 4 bases and 2 bases, there was a span of 11 bases. The germline V gene encodes CDR1 SGHVS and CDR2 FQNEAQ. As DNA, the CDR3 is TGTGCCAGCAGCTCTTACAGGGACACTAATGAAAAACTGTTTTTT. Protein product: CASSSYRDTNEKLFF.

The V and J genes are TRBV9 and TRBJ2-3; D unclear. Per the germline V gene, CDR1 is SGDLS and CDR2 is YYNGEE. The CDR3 spans 15 residues. V lost 0 bases and J lost 2, with 10 bases in between. Here the CDR3 DNA reads TGTGCCAGCAGCGTAGAAGGCCGGGTCACAGATACGCAGTATTTT. It encodes CASSVEGRVTDTQYF.

This clone was recorded only once. The gene calls are TRBV18 and TRBJ1-2; 7 nucleotides align to TRBD1. CDR1 and CDR2 from the germline V gene are KGHSH and LQKENI. With 5 bases clipped from V and 6 bases from J, the junction kept 6 bases outside the gene matches. The CDR3 consists of 13 residues. The CDR3 reads CASSAQGQNGYTF. As DNA, the CDR3 is TGTGCCAGCTCAGCTCAGGGACAGAATGGCTACACCTTC.

The chain joins TRBV7-9 to TRBJ2-3, with 9 bases lining up with TRBD1. Germline loops: CDR1 SEHNR, CDR2 FQNEAQ (reference sequence). CDR3 length equals 16 residues. The V and J ends lost 1 base and 5 bases, in that order; junction bases with no gene match: 7. CDR3 nucleotide sequence: TGTGCCAGCAGCTTAGGCGACAGGGGGGCGAAAGATACGCAGTATTTT. It codes for CASSLGDRGAKDTQYF.

The chain is built from TRBV5-6 and TRBJ1-1; D is unclear. Trimming took 2 bases from V and 0 from J, leaving 14 bases between them. The length of the CDR3 is 16 residues. CDR1 and CDR2 (germline): SGHDT, YYEEEE. The CDR3 loop reads CASSLRGAGMNTEAFF. CDR3 bases: TGTGCCAGCAGCTTACGGGGTGCGGGGATGAACACTGAAGCTTTCTTT.

This clone has just one count. The chain has TRBV30 and TRBJ2-1, with 10 bases matching TRBD2. The CDR3 consists of 16 residues. Germline V gene data show CDR1 as GTSNPN and CDR2 as SVGIG (reference sequence). The junction had 9 bases not matched to a gene; V was cut back by 0 bases and J by 7 bases. The CDR3 region is CAWSVNVAGGQNEQFF. The CDR3 DNA reads TGTGCCTGGAGTGTAAACGTAGCGGGAGGTCAGAATGAGCAGTTCTTC. Full variable domain (missing parts from reference TRBV30 and TRBJ2-1): SQTIHQWPATLVQPVGSPLSLECTVEGTSNPNLYWYRQAAGRGLQLLFYSVGIGQISSEVPQNLSASRPQDRQFILSSKKLLLSDSGFYLCAWSVNVAGGQNEQFFGPGTRLTVL.

V gene TRBV7-8 combines with J gene TRBJ2-7, with 9 bases lining up with TRBD2. Germline V gene data show CDR1 as SGHVS and CDR2 as FQNEAQ. The V and J ends lost 5 bases and 0 bases, in that order; junction bases with no gene match: 8. This CDR3 region has 16 residues. CDR3 loop: CASSKASGAASYEQYF. In DNA, the CDR3 is TGTGCCAGCAGCAAGGCTAGCGGGGCCGCCTCCTACGAGCAGTACTTC.

The chain carries TRBV5-4 and TRBJ1-1, with TRBD1 matching 9 bases. V lost 7 bases to trimming and J lost 3 bases; unmatched junction nucleotides: 10. The CDR3 spans 15 residues. CDR1 and CDR2 (germline): SGHNT, YYREEE (reference sequence). The CDR3 DNA reads as TGTGCCAGCCTTTCTCGGACAGGGGAAGACACTGAAGCTTTCTTT. Translated: CASLSRTGEDTEAFF.

The chain is built from TRBV9 and TRBJ2-2; D unresolved. CDR1 SGDLS and CDR2 YYNGEE come from the germline V gene. V lost 6 bases to trimming and J lost 4 bases, with 16 bases between them. The CDR3 extends over 15 amino acids. The CDR3 here is CASTPWASSTGELFF. DNA for the CDR3: TGTGCCAGCACTCCCTGGGCCTCCTCCACCGGGGAGCTGTTTTTT.

To note about this clone: At one end, the junction sequence differs from germline, possibly due to a read error. The V gene is TRBV15, the J gene TRBJ2-7; a possible D gene is TRBD2 (5 bases). Per germline, CDR1 LNHNV and CDR2 YYDKDF (reference sequence). The CDR3 contains 14 residues. The CDR3 sequence is CATSREGVGYEQYF. The CDR3 nucleotides are TGTGCCACCAGCCGAGAGGGCGTCGGCTACGAGCAGTACTTC. The full variable domain, its missing parts supplied by reference TRBV15 and TRBJ2-7, is DAMVIQNPRYQVTQFGKPVTLSCSQTLNHNVMYWYQQKSSQAPKLLFHYYDKDFNNEADTPDNFQSRRPNTSFCFLDIRSPGLGDTAMYLCATSREGVGYEQYFGPGTRLTVT.

The table lists this clone with a count of one. This chain connects TRBV6-5 to TRBJ2-3, with TRBD2 matching over 11 bases. J gave up 3 bases and V 6 bases, and 5 bases lay outside the gene matches. Germline V CDR1 and CDR2: MNHEY, SVGAGI. CDR3 length: 15 amino acids. CDR3 protein: CASSSVAGGTDTQYF. In nucleotides, the CDR3 is TGTGCCAGCAGCTCGGTAGCGGGAGGGACAGATACGCAGTATTTT.

This clone was counted between two and nine times. V gene TRBV7-9 combines with J gene TRBJ1-1, with TRBD1 as a possible D gene (5 bases). This CDR3 has 13 amino acids. V gave up 1 base and J gave up 3 bases, with 6 bases separating them. Germline V lookup: CDR1 SEHNR, CDR2 FQNEAQ (reference sequence). This CDR3 is CASSLEGDTEAFF. The CDR3 DNA sequence: TGTGCCAGCAGCTTAGAAGGGGACACTGAAGCTTTCTTT. Complete variable domain (other parts from reference TRBV7-9 and TRBJ1-1): DTGVSQNPRHKITKRGQNVTFRCDPISEHNRLYWYRQTLGQGPEFLTYFQNEAQLEKSRLLSDRFSAERPKGSFSTLEIQRTEQGDSAMYLCASSLEGDTEAFFGQGTRLTVV.

The gene calls are TRBV29-1 and TRBJ1-3, with D perhaps TRBD1 (6 bases). Germline V gives CDR1 SQVTM, CDR2 ANQGSEA. The germline V and J ends were trimmed by 4 bases and 0 bases, with 22 bases remaining between them. CDR3 size: 18 residues. This CDR3 reads CSVVVVVTGQTSGNTIYF. CDR3 sequence (DNA): TGCAGCGTTGTCGTGGTGGTCACAGGGCAAACCTCTGGAAACACCATATATTTT. Supplemented by reference TRBV29-1 and TRBJ1-3, the full variable domain reads SAVISQKPSRDICQRGTSLTIQCQVDSQVTMMFWYRQQPGQSLTLIATANQGSEATYESGFVIDKFPISRPNLTFSTLTVSNMSPEDSSIYLCSVVVVVTGQTSGNTIYFGEGSWLTVV.

The V and J genes are TRBV6-4 and TRBJ2-1, with a tentative D call TRBD1 (6 bases). Per the germline V gene, CDR1 is MRHNA and CDR2 is SNTAGT. V was pared by 4 bases and J by 4 bases, with 14 bases between. The CDR3 sequence is 15 residues long. This CDR3 is CASSVRPRGYNEQFF. As DNA, the CDR3 is TGTGCCAGCAGTGTCCGGCCTAGGGGGTACAATGAGCAGTTCTTC.